This TCR beta chain emerged from a study of radiation and T cells in renal cell carcinoma. As for the study in general: Nephrectomy followed 15 Gy stereotactic body radiation by 4 weeks.

Sample time point: blood 2 weeks post-SBRT. As to treatment: 15 Gy SBRT to primary tumor, nephrectomy 4 weeks later. Study-wide findings and caveats: Top tumor clonotypes rose in blood 2 weeks post-radiation, then contracted.

In the case of this clone: The antigen is not known.

This table comes from immunoSEQ multiplex PCR, and its TCRdb copy is limited to in-frame clones, with some not included. This table has around 75,000 clones, roughly 87% appearing once. The receptor was isolated from a man in his 60s with renal cell carcinoma. This sample comprised blood, obtained from a patient whose treatment included radiotherapy and nephrectomy.

CDR3 sequence: CASSLDGADTQYF. Here the CDR3 DNA reads TGTGCCAGCAGCTTAGACGGAGCAGATACGCAGTATTTT. The J gene is TRBJ2-3, the V gene TRBV7-9; D call uncertain. The germline CDR1 and CDR2 sequences are SEHNR and FQNEAQ (reference sequence). The V gene lost 1 base and the J gene lost 4 bases, with 6 bases spanning the gap. The CDR3 consists of 13 residues.